The T cell receptor beta chain under discussion was sequenced for a study of CD8 T cells in ankylosing spondylitis. Libraries of TCR beta came from quantitative 5'-RACE with molecular barcodes. One entry per CDR3 protein, called by TCRdb with MiXCR from the 5' RACE reads. The data hold about 840,000 distinct CDR3 sequences, with about an eighth observed a single time. Remarks on this clonotype: The antigen remains unidentified.

The germline V and J ends were trimmed by 2 bases and 5 bases, with 19 bases remaining between them. The V gene's germline CDR1 is DFQATT and CDR2 SNEGSKA (reference sequence). The CDR3 is 15 residues long. Broader study findings: In ankylosing spondylitis patients, matched synovial fluid reportedly showed significant enrichment of disease-linked clones. As for the disease-linked clones, they showed a CD8+ phenotype and occurred at relatively low frequencies in peripheral blood. Several of the motif variants were reported before in synovial fluid and blood from reactive arthritis. Eight highly homologous variants formed a TCR beta motif that appeared characteristic of ankylosing spondylitis blood.

J is TRBJ2-7 and V is TRBV20-1, with D perhaps given as TRBD1 or TRBD2 (5 bases each). The specimen sequenced was blood, either unsorted or a sorted T cell fraction (not recorded which). The receptor comes from a male donor with ankylosing spondylitis. CDR3 amino acids: CSARNLRGRVDEQYF. CDR3 bases: TGCAGTGCTAGAAACCTTCGGGGCAGGGTAGACGAGCAGTACTTC.